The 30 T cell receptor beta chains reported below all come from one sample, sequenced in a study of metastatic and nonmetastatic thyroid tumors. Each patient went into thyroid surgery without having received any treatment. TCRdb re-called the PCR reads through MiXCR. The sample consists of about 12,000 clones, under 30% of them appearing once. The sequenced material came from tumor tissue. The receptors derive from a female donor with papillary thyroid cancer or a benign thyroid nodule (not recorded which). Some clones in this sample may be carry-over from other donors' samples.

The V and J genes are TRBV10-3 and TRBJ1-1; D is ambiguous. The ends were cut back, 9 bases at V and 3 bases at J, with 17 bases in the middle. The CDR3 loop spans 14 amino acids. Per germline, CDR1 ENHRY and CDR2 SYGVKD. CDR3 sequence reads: CAIRAPGGHTEAFF. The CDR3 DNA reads TGTGCCATTAGGGCCCCGGGCGGACACACTGAAGCTTTCTTT.

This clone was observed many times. This CDR3 is CASSQGQDLSVRKPQHF. The CDR3 nucleotides read TGCGCCAGCAGCCAAGGACAGGATCTCTCGGTAAGGAAGCCCCAGCATTTT. The gene calls are TRBV4-1 and TRBJ1-5; D possibly corresponds to TRBD1 (6 bases). The CDR3 is 17 amino acids. Germline V lookup: CDR1 MGHRA, CDR2 YSYEKL. The germline V and J ends were trimmed by 1 base and 8 bases, with 21 bases remaining between them.

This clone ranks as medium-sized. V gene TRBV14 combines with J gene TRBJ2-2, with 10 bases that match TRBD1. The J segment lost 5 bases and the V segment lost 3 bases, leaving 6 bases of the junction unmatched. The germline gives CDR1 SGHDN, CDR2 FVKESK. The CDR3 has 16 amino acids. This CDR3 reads CASSQIDRGLTGELFF. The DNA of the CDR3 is TGTGCCAGCAGCCAGATCGACAGGGGGCTAACCGGGGAGCTGTTTTTT. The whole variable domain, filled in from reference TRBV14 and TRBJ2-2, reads EAGVTQFPSHSVIEKGQTVTLRCDPISGHDNLYWYRRVMGKEIKFLLHFVKESKQDESGMPNNRFLAERTGGTYSTLKVQPAELEDSGVYFCASSQIDRGLTGELFFGEGSRLTVL.

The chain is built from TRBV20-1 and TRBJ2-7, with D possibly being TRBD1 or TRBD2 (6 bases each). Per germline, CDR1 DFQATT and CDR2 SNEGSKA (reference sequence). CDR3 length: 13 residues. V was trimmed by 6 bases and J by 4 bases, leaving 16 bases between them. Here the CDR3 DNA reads TGCAGTGCACACAGGGTGGGAGGTTACGAGCAGTACTTC. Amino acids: CSAHRVGGYEQYF.

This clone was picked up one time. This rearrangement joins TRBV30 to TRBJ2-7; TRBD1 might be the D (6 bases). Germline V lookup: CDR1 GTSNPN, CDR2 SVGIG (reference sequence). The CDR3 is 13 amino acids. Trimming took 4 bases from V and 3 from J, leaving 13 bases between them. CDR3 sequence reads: CAWTGDIRYEQYF. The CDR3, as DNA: TGTGCCTGGACCGGGGACATTCGCTACGAGCAGTACTTC.

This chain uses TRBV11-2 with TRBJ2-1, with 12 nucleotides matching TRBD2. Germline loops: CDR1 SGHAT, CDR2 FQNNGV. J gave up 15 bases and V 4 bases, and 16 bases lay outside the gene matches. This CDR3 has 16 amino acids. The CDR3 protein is CASSSLTQTSGSLWFF. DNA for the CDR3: TGTGCCAGCAGCTCCCTGACCCAGACTAGCGGGAGTTTGTGGTTCTTC.

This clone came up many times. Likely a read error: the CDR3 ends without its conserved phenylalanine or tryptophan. The CDR3 reads CSARDRTGAVHEQFL. CDR3 bases: TGCAGTGCTAGAGACCGGACAGGGGCCGTACATGAGCAGTTCCTC. The chain links TRBV20-1 to TRBJ2-1, with 9 bases matching TRBD1. This CDR3 contains 15 residues. Germline V gene data show CDR1 as DFQATT and CDR2 as SNEGSKA (reference sequence). V shed 0 bases, J shed 8 bases, and the junction held 8 bases outside the gene matches.

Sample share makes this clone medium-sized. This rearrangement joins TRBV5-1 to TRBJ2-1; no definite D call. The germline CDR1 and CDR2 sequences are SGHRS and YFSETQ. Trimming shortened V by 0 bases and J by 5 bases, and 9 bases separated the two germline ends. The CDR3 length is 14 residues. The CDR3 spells CASSLDGPNNEQFF. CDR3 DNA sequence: TGCGCCAGCAGCTTGGACGGGCCGAACAATGAGCAGTTCTTC.

The CDR3 sequence is CASSSGLAGLQFF. The CDR3 bases are TGTGCCAGCAGTTCGGGACTAGCGGGTCTCCAGTTCTTC. The genes are TRBV28 and TRBJ2-1, with 12 positions matching TRBD2. V shed 4 bases, J shed 13 bases, and the junction held 5 bases outside the gene matches. This CDR3 has 13 residues. CDR1 is MDHEN and CDR2 is SYDVKM in the germline V gene. Combining the CDR3 with reference TRBV28 and TRBJ2-1 gives the whole variable domain DVKVTQSSRYLVKRTGEKVFLECVQDMDHENMFWYRQDPGLGLRLIYFSYDVKMKEKGDIPEGYSVSREKKERFSLILESASTNQTSMYLCASSSGLAGLQFFGPGTRLTVL.

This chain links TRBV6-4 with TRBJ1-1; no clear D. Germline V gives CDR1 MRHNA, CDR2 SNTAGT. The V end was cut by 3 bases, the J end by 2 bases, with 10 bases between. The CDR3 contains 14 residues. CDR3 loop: CASSERAENTEAFF. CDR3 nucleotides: TGTGCCAGCAGTGAGAGGGCAGAAAACACTGAAGCTTTCTTT.

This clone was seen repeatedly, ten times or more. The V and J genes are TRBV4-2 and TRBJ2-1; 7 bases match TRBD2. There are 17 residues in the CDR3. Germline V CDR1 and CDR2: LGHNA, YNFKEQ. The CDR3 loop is CVSSRGSGGSSYNEQFF. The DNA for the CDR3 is TGTGTCAGTTCCCGGGGATCTGGCGGGAGCTCCTACAATGAGCAGTTCTTC.

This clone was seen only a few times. CDR3: CASSLTTGTYEQYF. CDR3 bases: TGTGCCAGCAGTTTAACGACAGGTACCTACGAGCAGTACTTC. The chain recombines TRBV28 with TRBJ2-7; a weak D match, TRBD1 (6 bases). The CDR3 runs 14 residues. CDR1 is MDHEN, CDR2 SYDVKM, per germline. The V end lost 2 bases, the J end lost 2 bases, and 10 bases lay between the germline ends.

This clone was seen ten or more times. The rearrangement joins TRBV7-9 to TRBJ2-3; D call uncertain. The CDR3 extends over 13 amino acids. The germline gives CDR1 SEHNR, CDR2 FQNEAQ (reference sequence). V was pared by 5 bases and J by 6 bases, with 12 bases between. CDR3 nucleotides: TGTGCCAGCAGCGGTGGAACGACGGATACGCAGTATTTT. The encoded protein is CASSGGTTDTQYF.

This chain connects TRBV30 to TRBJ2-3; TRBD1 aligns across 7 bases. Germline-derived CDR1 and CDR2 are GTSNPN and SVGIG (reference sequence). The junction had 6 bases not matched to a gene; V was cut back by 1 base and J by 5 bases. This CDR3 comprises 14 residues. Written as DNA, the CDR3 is TGTGCCTGGAGTGACAGGGGTGAGGTAGATACGCAGTATTTT. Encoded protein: CAWSDRGEVDTQYF.

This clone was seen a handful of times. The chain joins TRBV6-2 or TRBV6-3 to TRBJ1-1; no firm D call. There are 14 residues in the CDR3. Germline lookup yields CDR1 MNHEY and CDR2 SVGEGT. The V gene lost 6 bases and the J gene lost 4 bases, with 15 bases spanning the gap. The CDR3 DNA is TGTGCCAGCAGGGAGGGAGGCGGCGGCACTGAAGCTTTCTTT. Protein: CASREGGGGTEAFF.

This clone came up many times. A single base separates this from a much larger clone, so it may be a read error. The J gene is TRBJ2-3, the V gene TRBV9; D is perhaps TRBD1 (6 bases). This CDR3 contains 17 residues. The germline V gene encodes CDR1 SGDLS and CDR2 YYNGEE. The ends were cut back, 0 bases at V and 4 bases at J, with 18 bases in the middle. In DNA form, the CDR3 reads TGTGCCAGCAGCGTAGCTTGCGGCAGGGGAGCTGCAGATACGCAGTATTTT. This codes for CASSVACGRGAADTQYF.

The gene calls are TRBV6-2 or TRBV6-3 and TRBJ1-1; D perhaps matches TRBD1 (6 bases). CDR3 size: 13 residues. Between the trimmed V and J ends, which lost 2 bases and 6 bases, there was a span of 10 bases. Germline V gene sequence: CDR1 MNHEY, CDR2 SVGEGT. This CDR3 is CASSYGGAPEAFF. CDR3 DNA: TGTGCCAGCAGTTACGGGGGGGCCCCTGAAGCTTTCTTT.

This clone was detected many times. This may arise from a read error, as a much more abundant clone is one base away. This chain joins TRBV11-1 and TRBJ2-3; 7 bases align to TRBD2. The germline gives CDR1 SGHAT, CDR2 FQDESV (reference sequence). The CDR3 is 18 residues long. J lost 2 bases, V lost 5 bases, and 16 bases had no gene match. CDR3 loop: CASSPLSGRAGFTDTQYF. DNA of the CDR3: TGTGCCAGCAGCCCCCTTTCCGGACGAGCGGGATTCACAGATACGCAGTATTTT.

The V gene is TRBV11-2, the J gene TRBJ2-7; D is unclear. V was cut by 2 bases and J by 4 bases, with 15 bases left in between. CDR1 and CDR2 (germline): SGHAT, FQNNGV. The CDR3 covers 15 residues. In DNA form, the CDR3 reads TGTGCCAGCAGCTTATCCCCCGGACGGCAGTACGAGCAGTACTTC. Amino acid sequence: CASSLSPGRQYEQYF.

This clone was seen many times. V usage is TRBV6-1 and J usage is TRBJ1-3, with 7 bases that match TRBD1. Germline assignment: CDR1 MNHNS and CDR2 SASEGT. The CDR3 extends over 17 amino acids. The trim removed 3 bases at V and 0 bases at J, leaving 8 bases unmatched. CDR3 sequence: CASSDGTATHSGNTIYF. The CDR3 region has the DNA TGTGCCAGCAGTGACGGGACAGCAACCCACTCTGGAAACACCATATATTTT.

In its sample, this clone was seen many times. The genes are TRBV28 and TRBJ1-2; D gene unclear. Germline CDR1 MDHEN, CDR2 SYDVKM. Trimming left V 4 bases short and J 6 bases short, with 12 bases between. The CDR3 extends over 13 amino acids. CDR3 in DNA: TGTGCCAGCAGTTCCGCTCCCGAAAATGGCTACACCTTC. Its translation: CASSSAPENGYTF.

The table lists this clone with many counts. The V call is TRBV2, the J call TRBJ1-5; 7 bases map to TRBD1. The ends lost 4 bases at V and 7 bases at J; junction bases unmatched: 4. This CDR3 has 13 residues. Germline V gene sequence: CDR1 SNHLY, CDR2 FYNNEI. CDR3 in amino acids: CASSADRDQPQHF. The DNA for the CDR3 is TGTGCCAGCAGTGCCGACAGGGACCAGCCCCAGCATTTT.

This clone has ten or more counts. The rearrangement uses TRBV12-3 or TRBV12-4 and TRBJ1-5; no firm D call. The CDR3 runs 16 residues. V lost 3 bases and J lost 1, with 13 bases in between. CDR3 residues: CASSFSLSSSNQPQHF. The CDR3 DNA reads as TGTGCCAGCAGTTTCAGCCTCTCCTCCAGCAATCAGCCCCAGCATTTT.

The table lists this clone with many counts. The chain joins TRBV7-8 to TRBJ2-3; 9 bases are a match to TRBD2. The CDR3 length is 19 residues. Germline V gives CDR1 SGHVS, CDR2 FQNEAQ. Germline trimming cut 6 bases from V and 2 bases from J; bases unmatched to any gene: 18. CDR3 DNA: TGTGCCAGCAGGCCGTCGGCTAGCGGGAAGGGATGGAACACAGATACGCAGTATTTT. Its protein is CASRPSASGKGWNTDTQYF.

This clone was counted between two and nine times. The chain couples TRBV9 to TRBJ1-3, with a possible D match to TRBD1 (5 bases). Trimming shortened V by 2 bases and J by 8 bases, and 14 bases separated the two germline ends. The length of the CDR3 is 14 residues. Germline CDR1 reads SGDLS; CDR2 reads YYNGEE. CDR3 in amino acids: CASSVQGGPDTIYF. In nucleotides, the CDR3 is TGTGCCAGCAGCGTGCAGGGCGGACCGGACACCATATATTTT.

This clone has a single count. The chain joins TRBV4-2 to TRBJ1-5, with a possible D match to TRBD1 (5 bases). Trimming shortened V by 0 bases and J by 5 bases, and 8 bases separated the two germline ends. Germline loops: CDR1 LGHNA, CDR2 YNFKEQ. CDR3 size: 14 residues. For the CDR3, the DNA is TGTGCCAGCAGCCAAGATCGGGGCGATCAGCCCCAGCATTTT. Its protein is CASSQDRGDQPQHF.

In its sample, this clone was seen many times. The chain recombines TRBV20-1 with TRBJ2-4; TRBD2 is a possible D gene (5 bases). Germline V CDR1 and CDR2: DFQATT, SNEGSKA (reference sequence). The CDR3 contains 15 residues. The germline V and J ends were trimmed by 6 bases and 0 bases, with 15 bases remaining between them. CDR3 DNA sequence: TGCAGTGCAAATCCAGCGGACCTAGCCAAAAACATTCAGTACTTC. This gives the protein CSANPADLAKNIQYF.

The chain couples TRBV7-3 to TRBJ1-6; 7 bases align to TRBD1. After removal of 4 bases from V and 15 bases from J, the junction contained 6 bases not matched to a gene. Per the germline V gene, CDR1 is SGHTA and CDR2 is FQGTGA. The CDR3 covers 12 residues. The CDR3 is CASSSPGTVLHF. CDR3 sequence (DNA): TGTGCCAGCAGCTCACCCGGGACAGTCCTCCACTTT.

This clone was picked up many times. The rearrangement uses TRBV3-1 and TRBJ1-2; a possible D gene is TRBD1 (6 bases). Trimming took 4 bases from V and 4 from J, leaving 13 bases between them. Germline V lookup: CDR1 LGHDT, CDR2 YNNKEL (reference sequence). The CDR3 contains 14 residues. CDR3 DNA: TGTGCCAGCAGCCTACAGGGTTATCGCTATGGCTACACCTTC. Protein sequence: CASSLQGYRYGYTF.

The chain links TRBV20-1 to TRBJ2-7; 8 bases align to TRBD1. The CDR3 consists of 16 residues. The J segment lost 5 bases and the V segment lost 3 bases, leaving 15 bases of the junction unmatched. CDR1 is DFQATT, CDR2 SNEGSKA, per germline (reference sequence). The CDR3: CSASPSSGTGGDEQYF. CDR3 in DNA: TGCAGTGCTAGTCCCTCCTCCGGGACAGGTGGCGACGAGCAGTACTTC.